A selection of T cell receptor beta chains follows, all from one sample in a study of cytomegalovirus exposure and HLA in healthy donors. The assay was immunoSEQ multiplex PCR, and TCRdb's table has in-frame clones only and misses some. The top ten hold 3.8% of the sample, which has around 170,000 clones, about 85% seen once. The source material was PBMCs. The receptor source for this set is a man aged 50 to 59 in good health and CMV-seronegative. Both conserved end residues are part of each CDR3. D genes are given only for firm matches. Part of the rows lack a size; the others show once, few, many or a class for expanded clones.

TRBJ1-2,NA,TRBD1,TRBV27,17,CASSLLGQGARDYGYTF,TGTGCCAGCAGTTTATTGGGACAGGGGGCTCGGGACTATGGCTACACCTTC
TRBJ2-2,NA,NA,TRBV2,13,CASSVEGTGELFF,TGTGCCAGCAGTGTTGAGGGAACTGGGGAGCTGTTTTTT
TRBJ2-5,once,NA,TRBV4-1,15,CASSQEMRQKETQYF,TGCGCCAGCAGCCAAGAGATGAGACAGAAAGAGACCCAGTACTTC
TRBJ2-7,NA,NA,TRBV7-9,15,CASSPLAGATYEQYF,TGTGCCAGCAGCCCCCTGGCGGGGGCGACCTACGAGCAGTACTTC
TRBJ2-1,once,TRBD2,TRBV5-6,18,CASSLFPREIFSYNEQFF,TGTGCCAGCAGCTTGTTCCCGCGGGAGATTTTCTCCTACAATGAGCAGTTCTTC
TRBJ1-1,NA,NA,TRBV5-6,13,CASSGQTNTEAFF,TGTGCCAGCAGTGGACAGACGAACACTGAAGCTTTCTTT
TRBJ2-3,NA,TRBD2,TRBV19,16,CASSALAGGPTDTQYF,TGTGCCAGTAGTGCTCTAGCGGGGGGGCCCACAGATACGCAGTATTTT
TRBJ1-2,NA,NA,TRBV14,14,CASSQEVGVYGYAF,TGTGCCAGCAGCCAAGAAGTTGGAGTCTATGGCTACGCCTTC
TRBJ2-7,NA,TRBD1,TRBV30,12,CAAGQGPSEQYF,TGTGCCGCGGGACAGGGCCCTAGCGAGCAGTACTTC
TRBJ2-3,NA,TRBD2,TRBV4-1,19,CASSQDPTSGGTSTDTQYF,TGCGCCAGCAGCCAAGATCCCACTAGCGGGGGCACTAGCACAGATACGCAGTATTTT
TRBJ2-7,once,TRBD1,TRBV11-2,14,CASSGRTGHNEQYF,TGTGCCAGCAGCGGGCGGACAGGTCACAACGAGCAGTACTTC
TRBJ1-5,NA,NA,TRBV7-8,15,CASSLAGPTYQPQHF,TGTGCCAGCAGCTTAGCGGGGCCGACATATCAGCCCCAGCATTTT
TRBJ2-6,NA,NA,TRBV4-1,21,CASSQVGRGPSFLSGANVLTF,TGCGCCAGCAGCCAAGTCGGTCGGGGTCCAAGTTTCCTCTCTGGGGCCAACGTCCTGACTTTC
TRBJ1-2,NA,TRBD1,TRBV6-7,13,CASSYRTGDRGTF,TGTGCCAGCAGTTACCGTACAGGGGATCGCGGCACCTTC
TRBJ2-1,NA,NA,TRBV29-1,13,CSVGRVLDDEQFF,TGCAGCGTTGGGAGGGTTCTCGATGATGAGCAGTTCTTC
TRBJ2-1,few,TRBD2,TRBV5-5,16,CASSFTGTSGVNEQFF,TGTGCCAGCAGCTTTACCGGGACTAGCGGGGTCAATGAGCAGTTCTTC
TRBJ2-2,NA,NA,TRBV5-1,16,CASSPGDRTATGELFF,TGCGCCAGCAGCCCCGGTGACAGGACGGCCACCGGGGAGCTGTTTTTT
TRBJ1-2,few,TRBD1,TRBV18,15,CASSPDRGEGYGYTF,TGTGCCAGCTCGCCCGACAGGGGCGAGGGCTATGGCTACACCTTC
TRBJ1-1,NA,TRBD1,TRBV7-9,15,CASSPGQGEVGEAFF,TGTGCCAGCAGCCCCGGACAGGGGGAGGTAGGTGAAGCTTTCTTT
TRBJ1-2,NA,TRBD1,TRBV6-1,14,CASDRGDAGNGYTF,TGTGCCAGTGACAGGGGAGACGCGGGGAATGGCTACACCTTC
TRBJ2-7,NA,TRBD1,TRBV5-4,16,CASSLVGTGPSYEQYF,TGTGCCAGCAGCTTGGTGGGGACAGGGCCCTCCTACGAGCAGTACTTC
TRBJ2-7,once,NA,TRBV7-2,14,CASSRDRSSYEQYF,TGTGCCAGCAGCCGTGACAGGAGCTCCTACGAGCAGTACTTC
TRBJ2-7,NA,TRBD2,TRBV7-3,15,CASSLRQGLTYEQYF,TGTGCCAGCAGCTTGCGGCAGGGACTAACCTACGAGCAGTACTTC
TRBJ1-1,NA,NA,TRBV7-2,16,CASSPGQFLRNTEAFF,TGTGCCAGCAGCCCCGGACAGTTTCTTCGGAACACTGAAGCTTTCTTT
TRBJ2-7,few,NA,TRBV21-1,13,CASSSRQGYEQYF,TGTGCCAGCAGCAGCAGACAGGGCTACGAGCAGTACTTC
TRBJ2-1,NA,NA,TRBV30,16,CAWSVMGLSSYNEQFF,TGTGCCTGGAGTGTTATGGGGCTCAGCTCCTACAATGAGCAGTTCTTC
TRBJ1-4,NA,NA,TRBV7-2,17,CASSLWGGDRSSEKLFF,TGTGCCAGCAGCTTATGGGGGGGGGATCGAAGTAGTGAAAAACTGTTTTTT
TRBJ2-2,NA,NA,TRBV7-9,17,CSSSLAERQVNTGELFF,TGTTCCAGCAGCTTAGCAGAGCGGCAGGTGAACACCGGGGAGCTGTTTTTT
TRBJ2-5,NA,TRBD1,TRBV5-4,16,CASSYIPGQGTETQYF,TGTGCCAGCAGCTACATACCGGGACAGGGGACGGAGACCCAGTACTTC
TRBJ1-1,NA,TRBD1,TRBV27,14,CASSFSGQAVGAFF,TGTGCCAGCAGTTTTTCGGGACAGGCAGTGGGGGCTTTCTTT
TRBJ2-7,once,TRBD1,TRBV6-5,15,CASSYSGQGSYEQYF,TGTGCCAGCAGTTACTCGGGACAGGGTTCCTACGAGCAGTACTTC
TRBJ2-1,NA,TRBD2,TRBV5-1,17,CASRLAGGYPSYNEQFF,TGCGCCAGCCGACTAGCGGGGGGTTACCCTTCCTACAATGAGCAGTTCTTC
TRBJ2-2,once,NA,TRBV2,17,CASSSIPSGFSPGELFF,TGTGCCAGCAGTTCCATCCCGTCAGGGTTCTCCCCCGGGGAGCTGTTTTTT
TRBJ2-7,NA,NA,TRBV6-5,15,CASSYSKPSSYEQYF,TGTGCCAGCAGTTACTCGAAACCGAGCTCCTACGAGCAGTACTTC
TRBJ2-3,NA,TRBD2,TRBV7-9,14,CASSLVSGEGKQYF,TGTGCCAGCAGCTTAGTCAGCGGGGAGGGGAAGCAGTATTTT
TRBJ2-1,NA,TRBD2,TRBV11-1,15,CASRPLAGVLNEQFF,TGTGCCAGCAGACCGCTAGCGGGGGTCCTCAATGAGCAGTTCTTC
TRBJ2-5,NA,TRBD2,TRBV5-6,16,CASSFSGGIARETQYF,TGTGCCAGCAGCTTCAGCGGGGGGATTGCGCGAGAGACCCAGTACTTC
TRBJ2-2,few,TRBD1,TRBV2,16,CASSSGQGINTGELFF,TGTGCCAGCAGCTCGGGACAGGGGATAAACACCGGGGAGCTGTTTTTT
TRBJ2-2,once,TRBD2,TRBV2,14,CATGLAGNTGELFF,TGTGCCACCGGACTAGCGGGGAACACCGGGGAGCTGTTTTTT
TRBJ2-7,NA,NA,TRBV6-5,15,CASSYSKHLSYEQYF,TGTGCCAGCAGTTACTCAAAACACCTTTCCTACGAGCAGTACTTC
TRBJ1-2,NA,NA,TRBV7-8,13,CASSLGQNYGYTF,TGTGCCAGCAGCTTAGGGCAAAACTATGGCTACACCTTC
TRBJ1-2,NA,TRBD1,TRBV6-5,14,CASKRDRTDYGYTF,TGTGCCAGCAAACGGGACAGGACGGACTATGGCTACACCTTC
TRBJ1-3,NA,TRBD1,TRBV9,15,CASSVRGEPGNTIYF,TGTGCCAGCAGCGTCAGGGGGGAACCCGGAAACACCATATATTTT
TRBJ1-6,NA,NA,TRBV7-9,15,CSSSFSRRRNSPLHF,TGTTCCAGCAGCTTTTCTCGACGGAGAAATTCACCCCTCCACTTT
TRBJ1-4,NA,TRBD1,TRBV16,15,CASSLRQGVGEKLFF,TGTGCCAGCAGCCTCCGACAGGGGGTGGGTGAAAAACTGTTTTTT